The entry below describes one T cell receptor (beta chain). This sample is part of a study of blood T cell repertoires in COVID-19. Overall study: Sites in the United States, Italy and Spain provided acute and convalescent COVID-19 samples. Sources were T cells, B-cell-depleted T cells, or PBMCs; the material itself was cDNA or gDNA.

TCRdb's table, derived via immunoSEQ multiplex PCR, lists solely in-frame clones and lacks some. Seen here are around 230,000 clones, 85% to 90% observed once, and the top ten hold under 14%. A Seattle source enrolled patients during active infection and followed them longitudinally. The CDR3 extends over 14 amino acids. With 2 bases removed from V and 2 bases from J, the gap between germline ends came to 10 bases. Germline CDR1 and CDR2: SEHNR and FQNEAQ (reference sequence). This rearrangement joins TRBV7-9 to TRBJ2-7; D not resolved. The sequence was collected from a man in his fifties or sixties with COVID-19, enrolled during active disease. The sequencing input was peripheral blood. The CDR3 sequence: CASSLIGFTYEQYF. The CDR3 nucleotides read TGTGCCAGCAGCTTAATCGGGTTTACCTACGAGCAGTACTTC.